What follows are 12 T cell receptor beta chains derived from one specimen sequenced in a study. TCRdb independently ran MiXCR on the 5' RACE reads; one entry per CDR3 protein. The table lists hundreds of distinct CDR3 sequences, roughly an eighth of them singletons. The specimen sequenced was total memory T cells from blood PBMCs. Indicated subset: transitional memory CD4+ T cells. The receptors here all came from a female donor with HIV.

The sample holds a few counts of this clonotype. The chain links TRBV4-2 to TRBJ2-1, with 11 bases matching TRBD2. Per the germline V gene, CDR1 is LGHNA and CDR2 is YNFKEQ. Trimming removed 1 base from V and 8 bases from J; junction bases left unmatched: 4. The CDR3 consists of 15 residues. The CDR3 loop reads CASSQVAGGPDEQFF. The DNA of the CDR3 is TGTGCCAGCAGCCAAGTAGCGGGGGGGCCGGATGAGCAGTTCTTC.

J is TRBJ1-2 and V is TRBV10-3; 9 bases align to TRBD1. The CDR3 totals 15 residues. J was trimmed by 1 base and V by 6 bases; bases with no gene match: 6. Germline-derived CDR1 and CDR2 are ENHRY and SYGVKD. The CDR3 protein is CAIRPTGGDNYGYTF. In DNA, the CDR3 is TGTGCCATCAGACCGACAGGGGGAGATAACTATGGCTACACCTTC.

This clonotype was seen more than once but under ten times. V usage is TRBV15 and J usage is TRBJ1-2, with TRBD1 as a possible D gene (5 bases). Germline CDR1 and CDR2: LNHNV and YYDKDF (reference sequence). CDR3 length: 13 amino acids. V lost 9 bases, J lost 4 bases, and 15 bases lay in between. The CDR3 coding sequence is TGTGCCACGAGACAAGGGGAAATCTATGGCTACACCTTC. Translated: CATRQGEIYGYTF.

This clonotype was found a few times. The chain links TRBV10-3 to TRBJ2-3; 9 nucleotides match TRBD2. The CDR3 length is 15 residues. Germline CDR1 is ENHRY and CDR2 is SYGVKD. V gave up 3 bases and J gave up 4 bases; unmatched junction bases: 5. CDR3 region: CAISEQAGGSDTQYF. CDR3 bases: TGTGCCATCAGTGAACAAGCGGGGGGTTCAGATACGCAGTATTTT.

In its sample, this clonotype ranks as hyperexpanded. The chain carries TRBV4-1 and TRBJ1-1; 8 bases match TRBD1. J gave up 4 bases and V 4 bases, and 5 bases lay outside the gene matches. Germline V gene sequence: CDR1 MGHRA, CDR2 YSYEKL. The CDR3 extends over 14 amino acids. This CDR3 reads CASSPGQARTEAFF. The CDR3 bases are TGCGCCAGCAGCCCGGGACAGGCCCGCACTGAAGCTTTCTTT.

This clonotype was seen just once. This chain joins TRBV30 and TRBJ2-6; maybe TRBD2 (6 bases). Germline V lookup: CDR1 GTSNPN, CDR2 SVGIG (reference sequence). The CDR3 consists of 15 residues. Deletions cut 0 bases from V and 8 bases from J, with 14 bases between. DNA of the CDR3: TGTGCCTGGAGTGTAGGAGGGGCCGGGACCAACGTCCTGACTTTC. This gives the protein CAWSVGGAGTNVLTF.

Here the CDR3 DNA reads TGCGCCAGCAGCTTAAGACAGGGAAGCGAGCAGTACGTC. Translation gives CASSLRQGSEQYV. V usage is TRBV5-1 and J usage is TRBJ2-7; 7 bases match TRBD1. V shed 2 bases, J shed 6 bases, and the junction held 5 bases outside the gene matches. This CDR3 is built from 13 residues. From germline, CDR1 is SGHRS and CDR2 YFSETQ.

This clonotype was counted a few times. This CDR3 is CASRPQGTDTQYF. In DNA form, the CDR3 reads TGCGCCAGCAGGCCACAGGGAACAGATACGCAGTATTTT. The J gene is TRBJ2-3, the V gene TRBV23-1; perhaps TRBD1 as D (6 bases). TRBV23-1 is noted as an ORF with a role that remains uncertain. Trimming stripped 6 bases from V and 3 bases from J, with 10 bases between. CDR3 length: 13 residues.

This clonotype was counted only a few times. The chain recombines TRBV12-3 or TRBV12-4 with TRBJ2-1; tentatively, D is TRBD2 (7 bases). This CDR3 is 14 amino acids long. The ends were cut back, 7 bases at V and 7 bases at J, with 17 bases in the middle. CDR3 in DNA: TGTGCCAGCACCCTCGGCGGGGGCCGGAATGAGCAGTTCTTC. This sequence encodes CASTLGGGRNEQFF.

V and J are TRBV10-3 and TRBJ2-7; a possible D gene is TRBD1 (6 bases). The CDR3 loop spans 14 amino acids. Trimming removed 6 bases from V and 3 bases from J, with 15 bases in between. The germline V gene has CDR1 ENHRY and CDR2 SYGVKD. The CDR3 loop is CAISSGQRFYEQYF. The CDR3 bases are TGTGCCATCAGCTCGGGACAAAGGTTCTACGAGCAGTACTTC.

Here the CDR3 reads CASGEPGEKLFF. CDR3 coding DNA: TGCGCCAGTGGGGAGCCGGGGGAAAAACTGTTTTTT. The genes are TRBV10-1 and TRBJ1-4; unclear D gene. The germline V gene has CDR1 WNHNN and CDR2 SYGVQD (reference sequence). CDR3 length: 12 amino acids. V gave up 9 bases and J gave up 8 bases, with 13 bases separating them.

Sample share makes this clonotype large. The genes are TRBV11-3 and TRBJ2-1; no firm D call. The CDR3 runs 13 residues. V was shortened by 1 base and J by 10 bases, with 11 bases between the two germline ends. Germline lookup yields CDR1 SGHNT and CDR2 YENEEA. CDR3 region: CASSLAGSTEQFF. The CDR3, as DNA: TGTGCCAGCAGCTTAGCCGGCAGCACCGAGCAGTTCTTC.